This TCR beta chain was identified in a study of Ad26.COV2.S vaccination and SARS-CoV-2 variants. Across the whole study: Dosing was one shot or two shots 56 days apart.

Points from the study as a whole: Possibly, TCR breadth and depth analyses underestimated total T cell responses.

Stated treatment: 15 to 20 received Ad26.COV2.S at low or high dose, single or two shots; a few received placebo; per-sample allocation not given. After the first vaccine or placebo injection, samples were drawn on day 63. In Boston, the donor was an adult between 18-55 years of age. With regard to this clone: The target antigen is unknown.

Libraries were prepared by immunoSEQ multiplex PCR; TCRdb keeps only in-frame clonotypes and omits some of them. The sample has some 480,000 clones; approximately 88% are singletons. The sample here was peripheral blood, taken in a trial of Ad26.COV2.S vaccine versus placebo. The source is a person between 18 and 65 years old who received the Ad26.COV2.S COVID-19 vaccine or a placebo.

The CDR3 DNA sequence: TGTGCCAGCAGTTTCCGGGACAGGGCATCCGAGCAGTACTTC. Protein product: CASSFRDRASEQYF. The chain recombines TRBV28 with TRBJ2-7; TRBD1 agrees at 9 bases. Germline V gene data show CDR1 as MDHEN and CDR2 as SYDVKM. The length of the CDR3 is 14 residues. V lost 3 bases, J lost 6 bases, and 6 bases stayed unmatched.